The 2 T cell receptor beta chains presented below share a single source sample, sequenced in a study of T cell clonotyping in hematopoietic cell transplantation. Method: immunoSEQ multiplex PCR; TCRdb's copy keeps in-frame clones and lacks some. Of nearly 70,000 clones in the sample, around 94% were seen once. The specimen was peripheral blood mononuclear cells. The receptors here all came from a man over 45 in good health. Some clones in this sample may be carry-over from other donors' samples.

The V and J genes are TRBV5-1 and TRBJ1-3; D is perhaps TRBD1 (6 bases). CDR3 length: 16 amino acids. Deletions cut 0 bases from V and 0 bases from J, with 10 bases between. CDR1 is SGHRS, CDR2 YFSETQ, per germline. The CDR3, as DNA: TGCGCCAGCAGCTTGGAGACAGGTGGCTCTGGAAACACCATATATTTT. This codes for CASSLETGGSGNTIYF.

The J gene is TRBJ1-4, the V gene TRBV5-8; 9 bases map to TRBD1. Germline CDR1 and CDR2: SGHTS and YDEGEE. The CDR3 consists of 15 residues. The trim removed 4 bases at V and 8 bases at J, leaving 9 bases unmatched. DNA of the CDR3: TGTGCCAGCAGCCTCTACAGGGGGCTGAGAGAAAAACTGTTTTTT. It is translated as CASSLYRGLREKLFF.